Listed here are 12 T cell receptor beta chains from one sample, sequenced in a study of cytomegalovirus exposure and HLA in healthy donors. Amplification used 60 Vbeta primers and 13 Jbeta primers. Some clones are missing from TCRdb's copy, which holds only in-frame ones; the method was immunoSEQ multiplex PCR. The table gives 130,000 or so clones; the top ten clones make up roughly 1.6% of it. Specimen: PBMCs. Receptors originate from a woman in her 40s in good health and CMV-seronegative.

The J gene is TRBJ2-2, the V gene TRBV28, with D unresolved. Trimming took off 6 bases at V and 0 bases at J, with 11 bases between the two ends. CDR1 is MDHEN and CDR2 is SYDVKM in the germline V gene. CDR3 length: 15 residues. The CDR3 DNA sequence: TGTGCCAGCAGCCCCCCCTTCGCGAACACCGGGGAGCTGTTTTTT. This sequence encodes CASSPPFANTGELFF. The complete variable domain, with remaining parts taken from reference TRBV28 and TRBJ2-2, reads DVKVTQSSRYLVKRTGEKVFLECVQDMDHENMFWYRQDPGLGLRLIYFSYDVKMKEKGDIPEGYSVSREKKERFSLILESASTNQTSMYLCASSPPFANTGELFFGEGSRLTVL.

The gene calls are TRBV7-2 and TRBJ2-1; 16 positions match TRBD2. Trimming removed 1 base from V and 1 base from J; junction bases left unmatched: 1. CDR1 SGHTA and CDR2 FQGNSA come from the germline V gene. CDR3 length: 18 residues. CDR3 nucleotide sequence: TGTGCCAGCAGCTTAGAGGGACTAGCGGGGGGGTCCTACAATGAGCAGTTCTTC. Translation: CASSLEGLAGGSYNEQFF.

This chain links TRBV19 with TRBJ2-3; D is unresolved. This CDR3 region has 16 residues. The germline V gene encodes CDR1 LNHDA and CDR2 SQIVND (reference sequence). V was cut by 6 bases and J by 6 bases, with 22 bases left in between. The CDR3 loop reads CASRPRSVVARDTQYF. The DNA for the CDR3 is TGTGCCAGTAGACCCCGGTCGGTAGTCGCTAGGGATACGCAGTATTTT.

V and J are TRBV6-6 and TRBJ1-1; D unclear. The CDR3 is 12 residues long. CDR1 MNHNY and CDR2 SVGAGI come from the germline V gene (reference sequence). The ends were cut back, 6 bases at V and 2 bases at J, with 7 bases in the middle. The chain's CDR3 is CASRQSNTEAFF. The CDR3 region has the DNA TGTGCCAGCAGACAGTCTAACACTGAAGCTTTCTTT.

The chain combines TRBV11-2 with TRBJ1-4, with D unclear. Germline loops: CDR1 SGHAT, CDR2 FQNNGV. CDR3 length: 13 residues. The ends were cut back, 4 bases at V and 8 bases at J, with 11 bases in the middle. The CDR3 DNA reads TGTGCCAGCAGCTCCCTTGGGAGGGAAAAACTGTTTTTT. This sequence encodes CASSSLGREKLFF.

The V gene is TRBV28, the J gene TRBJ2-3; no firm D call. This CDR3 region has 12 residues. Trimming took off 5 bases at V and 5 bases at J, with 8 bases between the two ends. Per the germline V gene, CDR1 is MDHEN and CDR2 is SYDVKM. The CDR3 sequence: CASSGSVDTQYF. The DNA for the CDR3 is TGTGCCAGCAGTGGCTCTGTAGATACGCAGTATTTT. The variable domain in full, completed from reference TRBV28 and TRBJ2-3, reads DVKVTQSSRYLVKRTGEKVFLECVQDMDHENMFWYRQDPGLGLRLIYFSYDVKMKEKGDIPEGYSVSREKKERFSLILESASTNQTSMYLCASSGSVDTQYFGPGTRLTVL.

This chain links TRBV5-1 with TRBJ1-6; a weak D match, TRBD1 (6 bases). The V end was cut by 4 bases, the J end by 10 bases, with 15 bases between. The CDR3 spans 14 residues. Germline lookup yields CDR1 SGHRS and CDR2 YFSETQ. As DNA, the CDR3 is TGCGCCAGCAGCCCGTCTGGGGGCAGGTCACCCCTCCACTTT. This translates into CASSPSGGRSPLHF.

CDR3 amino acids: CASSEFGSNQPQHF. In DNA, the CDR3 is TGTGCCAGCAGTGAATTCGGTAGCAATCAGCCCCAGCATTTT. The chain recombines TRBV6-1 with TRBJ1-5; no definite D call. Germline CDR1 reads MNHNS; CDR2 reads SASEGT. The CDR3 is made up of 14 amino acids. Trimming cost V 2 bases and J 0 bases, with 5 bases left between them.

V and J are TRBV2 and TRBJ1-3; D is unclear. V was cut by 4 bases and J by 1 base, with 8 bases left in between. The CDR3 contains 14 residues. From germline, CDR1 is SNHLY and CDR2 FYNNEI. CDR3 sequence reads: CASSVETSGNTIYF. The CDR3 coding sequence is TGTGCCAGCAGTGTTGAAACATCTGGAAACACCATATATTTT.

The DNA for the CDR3 is TGCGCCAGCAGCCAAGTTACAGGGACTAACTATGGCTACACCTTC. Translating gives CASSQVTGTNYGYTF. This chain joins TRBV4-3 and TRBJ1-2, with a possible D match to TRBD1 (6 bases). The CDR3 is 15 residues long. Trimming left V 1 base short and J 0 bases short, with 9 bases between. Looked up from germline, CDR1 is LGHNA and CDR2 is YSLEER.

The chain couples TRBV14 to TRBJ1-4, with D maybe TRBD1 (5 bases). Deletions cut 6 bases from V and 0 bases from J, with 8 bases between. The CDR3 covers 14 residues. Germline CDR1 is SGHDN and CDR2 is FVKESK. The CDR3 DNA reads as TGTGCCAGCAGTGTACAGGCAACTAATGAAAAACTGTTTTTT. Protein product: CASSVQATNEKLFF.

The chain is built from TRBV5-1 and TRBJ1-1; D is possibly TRBD1 (5 bases). Germline V lookup: CDR1 SGHRS, CDR2 YFSETQ. V lost 4 bases, J lost 0 bases, and 10 bases lay in between. The CDR3 runs 14 residues. CDR3 residues: CASSRGGVNTEAFF. In DNA, the CDR3 is TGCGCCAGCAGCCGCGGGGGGGTGAACACTGAAGCTTTCTTT.